These 28 T cell receptor beta chains originate from one sample sequenced in a study of OX40 agonist ivuxolimab in advanced cancers. The method was immunoSEQ multiplex PCR; TCRdb's version includes in-frame clones alone and lacks a portion of them. The table has 35,000 to 50,000 clones, roughly 87% seen once. The source material was CD4+ or CD8+ T cells sorted from blood, sampled in a trial of the OX40 agonist ivuxolimab. All receptors come from an adult with an advanced solid tumor such as melanoma, head and neck, liver or kidney cancer.

CDR3 region: CASSLPEDFPNEAFF. CDR3 bases: TGTGCCAGCAGCTTGCCCGAGGACTTTCCAAATGAAGCTTTCTTT. The chain joins TRBV7-2 to TRBJ1-1; D is unresolved. CDR1 SGHTA and CDR2 FQGNSA come from the germline V gene. The CDR3 has 15 residues. The V gene lost 3 bases and the J gene lost 7 bases, with 18 bases spanning the gap. Variable domain in full (rest from reference TRBV7-2 and TRBJ1-1): GAGVSQSPSNKVTEKGKDVELRCDPISGHTALYWYRQSLGQGLEFLIYFQGNSAPDKSGLPSDRFSAERTGGSVSTLTIQRTQQEDSAVYLCASSLPEDFPNEAFFGQGTRLTVV.

V gene TRBV10-3 combines with J gene TRBJ2-7, with D unclear. The ends were cut back, 0 bases at V and 3 bases at J, with 12 bases in the middle. This CDR3 has 15 residues. The germline CDR1 and CDR2 sequences are ENHRY and SYGVKD. The CDR3 DNA follows: TGTGCCATCAGTGAGTCGGTAGGGATTGACTACGAGCAGTACTTC. Translated: CAISESVGIDYEQYF.

The chain employs TRBV5-4 and TRBJ2-1; 8 bases are shared with TRBD2. Germline values: CDR1 SGHNT, CDR2 YYREEE (reference sequence). The V and J ends lost 1 base and 2 bases, in that order; junction bases with no gene match: 5. CDR3 length equals 16 residues. CDR3 amino acids: CASSLLQRGTYNEQFF. The CDR3 DNA reads as TGTGCCAGCAGCTTGCTCCAGCGGGGGACCTACAATGAGCAGTTCTTC.

V gene TRBV6-5 combines with J gene TRBJ1-1; D not resolved. Germline lookup yields CDR1 MNHEY and CDR2 SVGAGI. CDR3 length: 12 amino acids. Trimming took 6 bases from V and 2 from J, leaving 7 bases between them. In nucleotides, the CDR3 is TGTGCCAGCAGCATACCAAACACTGAAGCTTTCTTT. Translated, it gives CASSIPNTEAFF.

V and J are TRBV13 and TRBJ1-2; D remains ambiguous. The CDR3 contains 14 residues. The germline gives CDR1 PRHDT, CDR2 FYEKMQ (reference sequence). The V end lost 5 bases, the J end lost 7 bases, and 17 bases lay between the germline ends. CDR3 loop: CASSDVSGRLGYTF. The CDR3 coding sequence is TGTGCCAGCAGCGACGTCAGCGGGAGGCTTGGCTACACCTTC.

The J gene is TRBJ2-7, the V gene TRBV6-6; D is undetermined. In germline, CDR1 is MNHNY, CDR2 SVGAGI (reference sequence). V lost 4 bases and J lost 2, with 6 bases in between. The CDR3 runs 12 residues. The CDR3, as DNA: TGTGCCAGCAGTTCAGGACCCTACGAGCAGTACGTC. As protein: CASSSGPYEQYV.

The chain employs TRBV7-8 and TRBJ2-3, with a tentative D call TRBD1 (6 bases). Looked up from germline, CDR1 is SGHVS and CDR2 is FQNEAQ. The germline V and J ends were trimmed by 0 bases and 1 base, with 14 bases remaining between them. There are 17 residues in the CDR3. As DNA, the CDR3 is TGTGCCAGCAGCTTAGCGGAACAGGGTCACGGCACAGATACGCAGTATTTT. The encoded protein is CASSLAEQGHGTDTQYF.

The chain uses TRBV2 and TRBJ2-6, with D possibly being TRBD1 (5 bases). Trimming shortened V by 8 bases and J by 4 bases, and 12 bases separated the two germline ends. The V gene's germline CDR1 is SNHLY and CDR2 FYNNEI. The CDR3 sequence is 14 residues long. CDR3: CASLDSPGANVLTF. CDR3 nucleotide sequence: TGTGCCAGCCTCGACAGTCCCGGGGCCAACGTCCTGACTTTC.

V is TRBV28 and J is TRBJ2-6; 7 nucleotides match TRBD1. The CDR3 loop spans 16 amino acids. Losses at the gene ends were 3 bases for V and 1 base for J; bases not matched to a gene: 3. CDR1 is MDHEN and CDR2 is SYDVKM in the germline V gene. The CDR3 spells CASSFQGESGANVLTF. DNA for the CDR3: TGTGCCAGCAGTTTTCAGGGGGAATCTGGGGCCAACGTCCTGACTTTC.

This rearrangement joins TRBV9 to TRBJ2-2, with D maybe TRBD1 (5 bases). Germline CDR1 is SGDLS and CDR2 is YYNGEE. The V end lost 0 bases, the J end lost 6 bases, and 15 bases lay between the germline ends. CDR3 size: 16 residues. The CDR3 region has the DNA TGTGCCAGCAGCGTAGGCCAGGGAATTTTCGCCGGGGAGCTGTTTTTT. This encodes CASSVGQGIFAGELFF. The full variable domain, with the rest looked up from reference TRBV9 and TRBJ2-2, is DSGVTQTPKHLITATGQRVTLRCSPRSGDLSVYWYQQSLDQGLQFLIQYYNGEERAKGNILERFSAQQFPDLHSELNLSSLELGDSALYFCASSVGQGIFAGELFFGEGSRLTVL.

The V call is TRBV9, the J call TRBJ2-2; D gene unclear. CDR1 and CDR2 (germline): SGDLS, YYNGEE. The V and J ends lost 0 bases and 6 bases respectively, with 12 bases between them. This CDR3 contains 15 residues. DNA of the CDR3: TGTGCCAGCAGCGTAGACGGATTCAAGTCCGGGGAGCTGTTTTTT. Translation: CASSVDGFKSGELFF. The entire variable domain, with the rest obtained from reference TRBV9 and TRBJ2-2, is as follows: DSGVTQTPKHLITATGQRVTLRCSPRSGDLSVYWYQQSLDQGLQFLIQYYNGEERAKGNILERFSAQQFPDLHSELNLSSLELGDSALYFCASSVDGFKSGELFFGEGSRLTVL.

The rearrangement joins TRBV6-5 to TRBJ1-1; 8 positions agree with TRBD1. Germline V gene data show CDR1 as MNHEY and CDR2 as SVGAGI. The junction had 2 bases not matched to a gene; V was cut back by 6 bases and J by 5 bases. The CDR3 runs 12 residues. CDR3 residues: CASRTGGTEAFF. The DNA of the CDR3 is TGTGCCAGCAGAACAGGGGGGACTGAAGCTTTCTTT.

The genes are TRBV6-1 and TRBJ2-7; no clear D. Germline loops: CDR1 MNHNS, CDR2 SASEGT. With 2 bases removed from V and 1 base from J, the gap between germline ends came to 9 bases. There are 14 residues in the CDR3. CDR3 region: CASSESPGSYEQYF. The CDR3 DNA follows: TGTGCCAGCAGTGAATCCCCAGGTTCCTACGAGCAGTACTTC.

V usage is TRBV9 and J usage is TRBJ2-7; tentative D call: TRBD1 (6 bases). The CDR3 is made up of 15 amino acids. Germline V CDR1 and CDR2: SGDLS, YYNGEE. Trimming pared 3 bases from V and 2 bases from J, leaving 15 bases between. In nucleotides, the CDR3 is TGTGCCAGCAGCGGGGCCCTGGGGACACCCTACGAGCAGTACTTC. This sequence encodes CASSGALGTPYEQYF.

The V call is TRBV4-3, the J call TRBJ2-7; TRBD1 agrees at 10 bases. This CDR3 has 13 residues. After removal of 8 bases from V and 1 base from J, the junction contained 2 bases not matched to a gene. CDR1 is LGHNA and CDR2 is YSLEER in the germline V gene. CDR3 in DNA: TGCGCCAGCGGGACAGGGGATTCCTACGAGCAGTACTTC. It translates to CASGTGDSYEQYF.

This chain joins TRBV12-2 and TRBJ1-2; the table's D call, TRBD1, has no DNA check behind it. TRBV12-2 is annotated as a pseudogene. This CDR3 is built from 14 residues. The DNA of the CDR3 is TGTGCAAGTCGCCGCCGGGACAGGGACTATGGCTACACCTTC. It translates to CASRRRDRDYGYTF.

The gene calls are TRBV18 and TRBJ2-1; maybe TRBD1 (7 bases). V lost 6 bases and J lost 13, with 19 bases in between. The germline V gene encodes CDR1 KGHSH and CDR2 LQKENI. CDR3 size: 13 residues. The CDR3, as DNA: TGTGCCAGCTCGCCCGGGGGACAGCGAAAACAGTTCTTC. Encoded protein: CASSPGGQRKQFF.

V usage is TRBV7-6 and J usage is TRBJ1-6; unclear D gene. The germline CDR1 and CDR2 sequences are SGHVS and FNYEAQ. This CDR3 spans 15 amino acids. The ends were cut back, 5 bases at V and 7 bases at J, with 15 bases in the middle. CDR3 DNA: TGTGCCAGCAGCCCCGACCGGAGTAAAAATTCACCCCTCCACTTT. This codes for CASSPDRSKNSPLHF. Together with reference TRBV7-6 and TRBJ1-6, the CDR3 gives the full variable domain: GAGVSQSPRYKVTKRGQDVALRCDPISGHVSLYWYRQALGQGPEFLTYFNYEAQQDKSGLPNDRFSAERPEGSISTLTIQRTEQRDSAMYRCASSPDRSKNSPLHFGNGTRLTVT.

The V gene is TRBV6-1, the J gene TRBJ1-5; 7 bases are shared with TRBD1. Trimming cost V 5 bases and J 2 bases; bases outside gene matches: 6. Germline values: CDR1 MNHNS, CDR2 SASEGT. The CDR3 length is 15 residues. The CDR3: CASSLSTGGNQPQHF. The CDR3, as DNA: TGTGCCAGCAGTCTTTCAACAGGGGGCAATCAGCCCCAGCATTTT.

V and J are TRBV6-5 and TRBJ1-5, with 10 bases that match TRBD1. The CDR3 extends over 15 amino acids. From germline, CDR1 is MNHEY and CDR2 SVGAGI. After removal of 6 bases from V and 3 bases from J, the junction contained 5 bases not matched to a gene. The CDR3 reads CASSQGTGDNQPQHF. For the CDR3, the DNA is TGTGCCAGCAGCCAAGGGACAGGGGACAATCAGCCCCAGCATTTT.

The gene calls are TRBV4-1 and TRBJ2-5, with 11 bases that match TRBD2. CDR1 and CDR2 (germline): MGHRA, YSYEKL. The CDR3 contains 17 residues. V shed 2 bases and J 2 bases; nucleotides not matched to a gene: 7. The CDR3 DNA reads as TGCGCCAGCAGCCAAACAGGGACTAGCGGAAAACAAGAGACCCAGTACTTC. Its translation is CASSQTGTSGKQETQYF.

The rearrangement joins TRBV27 to TRBJ1-1, with a possible D match to TRBD1 (6 bases). V was shortened by 2 bases and J by 3 bases, with 16 bases between the two germline ends. The CDR3 is made up of 16 amino acids. Germline-derived CDR1 and CDR2 are MNHEY and SMNVEV (reference sequence). For the CDR3, the DNA is TGTGCCAGCAGTTTAGGGGCAGGGGCGACGTACACTGAAGCTTTCTTT. This gives the protein CASSLGAGATYTEAFF.

The V gene is TRBV28, the J gene TRBJ1-1; 8 bases fit TRBD1. Losses at the gene ends were 2 bases for V and 5 bases for J; bases not matched to a gene: 4. CDR3 length: 14 residues. Germline CDR1 and CDR2: MDHEN and SYDVKM. The DNA of the CDR3 is TGTGCCAGCAGTTTAGGGCAGGGGGCAACTGAAGCTTTCTTT. It encodes CASSLGQGATEAFF.

The chain recombines TRBV6-5 with TRBJ2-3, with TRBD2 matching over 15 bases. Germline loops: CDR1 MNHEY, CDR2 SVGAGI. The CDR3 is made up of 16 amino acids. V gave up 4 bases and J gave up 2 bases; unmatched junction bases: 1. DNA of the CDR3: TGTGCCAGCAGTTGGACTAGCGGGGGGGCCACAGATACGCAGTATTTT. Translating gives CASSWTSGGATDTQYF.

This chain uses TRBV11-2 with TRBJ2-1; D is uncertain. V lost 4 bases and J 7 bases, leaving 14 bases between the germline ends. The germline gives CDR1 SGHAT, CDR2 FQNNGV. The CDR3 length is 14 residues. The CDR3 spells CASSSPESINEQFF. In DNA form, the CDR3 reads TGTGCCAGCAGCTCCCCAGAATCTATAAATGAGCAGTTCTTC.

This chain connects TRBV5-5 to TRBJ2-7; no reliable D call. Germline assignment: CDR1 SGHKS and CDR2 YYEKEE (reference sequence). V was trimmed by 0 bases and J by 3 bases, leaving 7 bases between them. The CDR3 has 13 amino acids. CDR3 sequence (DNA): TGTGCCAGCAGCTTGGAACGTGTCTACGAGCAGTACGTC. The encoded protein is CASSLERVYEQYV.

V is TRBV28 and J is TRBJ2-1; D uncertain. Trimming removed 3 bases at V and 1 base at J, with 10 bases between. The germline gives CDR1 MDHEN, CDR2 SYDVKM. This CDR3 spans 15 amino acids. The CDR3 DNA reads as TGTGCCAGCAGTTTCGGTGGCCTTTCCTACAATGAGCAGTTCTTC. Amino acids: CASSFGGLSYNEQFF.

V gene TRBV5-1 combines with J gene TRBJ2-5; D call uncertain. Germline-derived CDR1 and CDR2 are SGHRS and YFSETQ. Trimming took off 0 bases at V and 2 bases at J, with 11 bases between the two ends. The length of the CDR3 is 15 residues. The CDR3 DNA is TGCGCCAGCAGCTTGGCCGATCGGATACAAGAGACCCAGTACTTC. Protein: CASSLADRIQETQYF.